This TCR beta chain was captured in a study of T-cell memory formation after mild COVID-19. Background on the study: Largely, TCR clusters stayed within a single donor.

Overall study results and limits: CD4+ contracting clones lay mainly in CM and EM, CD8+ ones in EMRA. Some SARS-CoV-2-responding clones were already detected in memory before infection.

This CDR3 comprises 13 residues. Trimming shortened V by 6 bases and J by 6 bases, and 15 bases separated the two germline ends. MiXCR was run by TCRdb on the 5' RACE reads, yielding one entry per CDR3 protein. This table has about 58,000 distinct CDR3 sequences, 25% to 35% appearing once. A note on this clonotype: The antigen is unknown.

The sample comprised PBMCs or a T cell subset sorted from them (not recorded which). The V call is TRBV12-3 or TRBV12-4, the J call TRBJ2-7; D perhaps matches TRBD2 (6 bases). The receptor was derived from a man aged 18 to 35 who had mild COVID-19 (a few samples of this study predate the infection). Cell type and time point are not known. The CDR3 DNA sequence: TGTGCCAGCAGCGCCGGGGAGGTCCCCGAGCAGTACTTC. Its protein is CASSAGEVPEQYF.